These 26 T cell receptor beta chains were all obtained from the same sample, sequenced in a study of HIV-infected children after antiretroviral therapy interruption. RNA-based 3' RACE libraries used unique molecular identifiers. TCRdb re-derived calls from the 3' RACE reads in MiXCR, one entry per CDR3 protein. The sample includes more than 85,000 distinct CDR3 sequences, 6.9% seen only once; the top ten take about 1.1%. Treatment specified: PENTA 11 planned treatment interruption arm or continuous ART arm. The material was CD45RA+ CD4+ T cells from PBMCs, pooled from several time points, obtained from a donor given antiretroviral therapy, either interrupted or continuous. Subset in this sample: naive CD4+ CD45RA+ CD45RO- T cells. The receptors derive from a pool of human donors with HIV.

This clonotype showed up many times. The chain joins TRBV18 to TRBJ2-6, with a tentative D call TRBD1 (5 bases). The V gene lost 3 bases and the J gene lost 6 bases, with 15 bases spanning the gap. Germline V gene sequence: CDR1 KGHSH, CDR2 LQKENI. This CDR3 region has 16 residues. CDR3 sequence reads: CASSPGLGVMANVLTF. The CDR3 nucleotides read TGTGCCAGCTCACCCGGTTTAGGGGTTATGGCCAACGTCCTGACTTTC.

This clonotype was observed at least ten times. This chain joins TRBV6-1 and TRBJ2-5; D is perhaps TRBD1 (6 bases). V was cut by 1 base and J by 5 bases, with 11 bases left in between. Per germline, CDR1 MNHNS and CDR2 SASEGT. The CDR3 loop spans 14 amino acids. The CDR3 region has the DNA TGTGCCAGCAGTGAAGACAGGGTGGTGGAGACCCAGTACTTC. Amino acids: CASSEDRVVETQYF.

The chain joins TRBV4-2 to TRBJ2-2; tentatively, D is TRBD2 (6 bases). V was shortened by 6 bases and J by 6 bases, with 17 bases between the two germline ends. In germline, CDR1 is LGHNA, CDR2 YNFKEQ. CDR3 length equals 15 residues. The CDR3 DNA sequence: TGTGCCAGCAGTGAGTGGACTAATGATCCCGGGGAGCTGTTTTTT. Protein: CASSEWTNDPGELFF.

This clonotype was recorded at least ten times. The chain links TRBV12-3 or TRBV12-4 to TRBJ2-1; D is undetermined. The CDR3 runs to 16 residues. With 2 bases removed from V and 1 base from J, the gap between germline ends came to 12 bases. The CDR3 region is CASSLRSLQSYNEQFF. Here the CDR3 DNA reads TGTGCCAGCAGTTTACGGTCCCTACAATCCTACAATGAGCAGTTCTTC.

In its sample, this clonotype was seen many times. The chain uses TRBV3-1 and TRBJ1-2; 7 bases map to TRBD1. Germline V CDR1 and CDR2: LGHDT, YNNKEL (reference sequence). This CDR3 comprises 15 residues. The V segment lost 4 bases and the J segment 3 bases; nucleotides outside the gene matches: 8. CDR3 in amino acids: CASSRRQGRHYGYTF. CDR3 in DNA: TGTGCCAGCAGCCGGAGACAGGGACGGCACTATGGCTACACCTTC.

The chain combines TRBV7-8 with TRBJ1-1; D perhaps matches TRBD1 (5 bases). Germline V gene lookup returns CDR1 SGHVS and CDR2 FQNEAQ. The CDR3 runs to 17 residues. V was shortened by 3 bases and J by 4 bases, with 21 bases between the two germline ends. CDR3 region: CASSLRGWGGQSTEAFF. CDR3 DNA sequence: TGTGCCAGCAGCTTGAGGGGCTGGGGGGGTCAGAGCACTGAAGCTTTCTTT.

This clonotype has at least ten counts. The chain uses TRBV6-5 and TRBJ1-4; D is ambiguous. The V end was cut by 6 bases, the J end by 0 bases, with 5 bases between. The CDR3 covers 13 residues. The V gene's germline CDR1 is MNHEY and CDR2 SVGAGI. CDR3 protein: CASRRTTNEKLFF. The CDR3 DNA is TGTGCCAGCAGGCGGACAACTAATGAAAAACTGTTTTTT.

The table lists this clonotype with many counts. One end of the junction fails to match germline, which may point to a read error. J is TRBJ2-3 and V is TRBV2; maybe TRBD2 (5 bases). There are 17 residues in the CDR3. The germline V gene has CDR1 SNHLY and CDR2 FYNNEI. The CDR3 protein is CASTENEGFTDTDTQYF. The DNA for the CDR3 is TGTGCCAGCACTGAAAACGAGGGCTTTACTGACACAGATACGCAGTATTTT.

This chain connects TRBV28 to TRBJ1-2; 7 positions match TRBD1. V gave up 6 bases and J gave up 0 bases; unmatched junction bases: 10. Germline CDR1 is MDHEN and CDR2 is SYDVKM. The CDR3 sequence is 16 residues long. The CDR3 here is CASSRLMGTANYGYTF. The DNA for the CDR3 is TGTGCCAGCAGCCGCCTGATGGGGACAGCTAACTATGGCTACACCTTC.

At least ten counts were recorded for this clonotype. CDR3 residues: CASSEEMNTEAFF. CDR3 DNA: TGTGCCAGCAGTGAAGAAATGAACACTGAAGCTTTCTTT. The genes are TRBV2 and TRBJ1-1; D is undetermined. This CDR3 has 13 amino acids. CDR1 is SNHLY, CDR2 FYNNEI, per germline. Trimming stripped 1 base from V and 0 bases from J, with 3 bases between.

In this sample, this clonotype turned up many times. The chain combines TRBV30 with TRBJ2-7, with D maybe TRBD1 (6 bases). Germline CDR1 and CDR2: GTSNPN and SVGIG (reference sequence). V was clipped by 0 bases and J by 3 bases, with 12 bases between them. The CDR3 totals 14 residues. The chain's CDR3 is CAWSVQGVRYEQYF. The CDR3 DNA sequence: TGTGCCTGGAGTGTACAGGGTGTCCGCTACGAGCAGTACTTC.

The chain combines TRBV7-9 with TRBJ1-4; D is unresolved. Germline CDR1 and CDR2: SEHNR and FQNEAQ (reference sequence). This CDR3 is 14 amino acids long. Trimming removed 2 bases at V and 4 bases at J, with 8 bases between. CDR3 in DNA: TGTGCCAGCAGCTTAAGGGCCTATAATGAAAAACTGTTTTTT. The encoded protein is CASSLRAYNEKLFF.

This clonotype was observed at least ten times. This sequence joins TRBV6-6 and TRBJ2-7; 10 positions agree with TRBD1. The CDR3 consists of 15 residues. V shed 5 bases and J 2 bases; nucleotides not matched to a gene: 6. Germline V gene lookup returns CDR1 MNHNY and CDR2 SVGAGI (reference sequence). CDR3 coding DNA: TGTGCCAGCAGTAGCGGACAGGGGGGGACCTACGAGCAGTACTTC. Protein product: CASSSGQGGTYEQYF.

This clonotype showed up just once. The gene calls are TRBV7-8 and TRBJ2-7, with D unclear. Looked up from germline, CDR1 is SGHVS and CDR2 is FQNEAQ. CDR3 length: 11 residues. Between the trimmed V and J ends, which lost 3 bases and 5 bases, there was a span of 5 bases. The CDR3 protein is CASSFSDEQYF. CDR3 nucleotide sequence: TGTGCCAGCAGCTTTTCGGACGAGCAGTACTTC.

The chain links TRBV12-5 to TRBJ2-7, with 8 bases fitting TRBD1. CDR1 and CDR2 from the germline V gene are LGHNT and FRNRAP. The CDR3 sequence is 16 residues long. V was clipped by 0 bases and J by 2 bases; unmatched bases: 6. The CDR3 here is CASGLVLDRGTYEQYF. The CDR3 DNA is TGTGCTAGTGGTTTGGTACTTGACAGGGGTACCTACGAGCAGTACTTC. The variable domain in full, completed from reference TRBV12-5 and TRBJ2-7, reads DARVTQTPRHKVTEMGQEVTMRCQPILGHNTVFWYRQTMMQGLELLAYFRNRAPLDDSGMPKDRFSAEMPDATLATLKIQPSEPRDSAVYFCASGLVLDRGTYEQYFGPGTRLTVT.

This clonotype was counted ten times or more. Written as DNA, the CDR3 is TGTGCCAGCAGGGGGAGGCCCCAAGAGACCCAGTACTTC. Translating gives CASRGRPQETQYF. The chain carries TRBV12-3 or TRBV12-4 and TRBJ2-5; weak D call: TRBD2 (6 bases). The V end lost 6 bases, the J end lost 1 base, and 9 bases lay between the germline ends. The CDR3 spans 13 residues.

This clonotype was seen a few times. The chain uses TRBV5-1 and TRBJ2-5, with a weak D call TRBD1 (5 bases). V was shortened by 0 bases and J by 7 bases, with 13 bases between the two germline ends. Germline CDR1 SGHRS, CDR2 YFSETQ. CDR3 length equals 14 residues. CDR3 sequence: CASSLGAGSWTQYF. Written as DNA, the CDR3 is TGCGCCAGCAGCTTGGGAGCAGGGTCGTGGACCCAGTACTTC.

The table lists this clonotype with many counts. CDR3 region: CASSFLQGHGYTF. The CDR3 bases are TGTGCCAGCAGTTTTCTACAGGGCCATGGCTACACCTTC. V and J are TRBV6-5 and TRBJ1-2, with D possibly matching TRBD1 (6 bases). This CDR3 spans 13 amino acids. Looked up from germline, CDR1 is MNHEY and CDR2 is SVGAGI. The V gene lost 4 bases and the J gene lost 6 bases, with 12 bases spanning the gap.

This clonotype was seen a single time. The chain combines TRBV29-1 with TRBJ2-7; D unresolved. Germline CDR1 is SQVTM and CDR2 is ANQGSEA. The CDR3 spans 11 residues. V lost 4 bases and J lost 2, with 6 bases in between. The CDR3 DNA reads as TGCAGCGTTGGCGGAACCTACGAGCAGTACTTC. It specifies CSVGGTYEQYF.

This clonotype has a count of ten or more. V is TRBV5-1 and J is TRBJ2-5; D perhaps matches TRBD1 (6 bases). V dropped 4 bases and J dropped 0 bases, with 13 bases sitting between them. The length of the CDR3 is 15 residues. Germline V gives CDR1 SGHRS, CDR2 YFSETQ. The CDR3 loop reads CASSQSGTNQETQYF. The DNA of the CDR3 is TGCGCCAGCAGCCAATCTGGGACAAACCAAGAGACCCAGTACTTC.

This clonotype has ten or more counts. The chain carries TRBV6-6 and TRBJ2-7; no firm D call. Germline loops: CDR1 MNHNY, CDR2 SVGAGI (reference sequence). The CDR3 totals 15 residues. Trimming removed 5 bases from V and 4 bases from J, with 18 bases in between. The CDR3 region is CASSLPLQNKYEQYF. The CDR3 DNA reads as TGTGCCAGCAGTCTACCTCTTCAAAATAAGTACGAGCAGTACTTC.

This clonotype was counted at least ten times. The chain combines TRBV19 with TRBJ1-5; D not certain. Germline loops: CDR1 LNHDA, CDR2 SQIVND (reference sequence). V was shortened by 1 base and J by 4 bases, with 5 bases between the two germline ends. The CDR3 spans 13 residues. Here the CDR3 reads CASSIGVNQPQHF. CDR3 DNA: TGTGCCAGTAGTATAGGCGTAAATCAGCCCCAGCATTTT. The entire variable domain, with the rest obtained from reference TRBV19 and TRBJ1-5, is as follows: DGGITQSPKYLFRKEGQNVTLSCEQNLNHDAMYWYRQDPGQGLRLIYYSQIVNDFQKGDIAEGYSVSREKKESFPLTVTSAQKNPTAFYLCASSIGVNQPQHFGDGTRLSIL.

This sequence joins TRBV5-1 and TRBJ2-1; D is undetermined. The CDR3 is made up of 16 amino acids. In germline, CDR1 is SGHRS, CDR2 YFSETQ. The V end was cut by 3 bases, the J end by 9 bases, with 22 bases between. CDR3 sequence (DNA): TGCGCCAGCAGCTGGACCCCCGTAGGAGATTCGGGTGAGCAGTTCTTC. It specifies CASSWTPVGDSGEQFF.

This clonotype was observed many times. The V gene is TRBV12-3 or TRBV12-4, the J gene TRBJ2-3, with 11 bases lining up with TRBD2. With 7 bases clipped from V and 1 base from J, the junction kept 16 bases outside the gene matches. This CDR3 is 19 amino acids long. CDR3 residues: CASIPSGGSRREGTDTQYF. The CDR3 nucleotides are TGTGCCAGCATTCCTAGCGGGGGGTCGCGTAGGGAGGGCACAGATACGCAGTATTTT.

In its sample, this clonotype was seen many times. The chain carries TRBV5-6 and TRBJ1-6; D ambiguous. The V end was cut by 1 base, the J end by 6 bases, with 11 bases between. The CDR3 extends over 15 amino acids. The germline V gene encodes CDR1 SGHDT and CDR2 YYEEEE. In DNA form, the CDR3 reads TGTGCCAGCAGCTTGTATGGCACACCTAATTCACCCCTCCACTTT. This encodes CASSLYGTPNSPLHF.

This clonotype was observed many times. The chain employs TRBV24-1 and TRBJ1-5; D unclear. CDR3 length: 15 amino acids. V was cut by 9 bases and J by 2 bases, with 16 bases left in between. The germline V gene encodes CDR1 KGHDR and CDR2 SFDVKD. The CDR3 DNA is TGTGCCACCTGTGCTGGGCCAAAGGGCAATCAGCCCCAGCATTTT. Protein sequence: CATCAGPKGNQPQHF.